This TCR beta chain was observed in a study of low-dose radiotherapy and immunotherapy resistance in tumors. Study information: On cycle 1 day 1, patients started four cycles of oral aspirin 300 mg daily.

The germline CDR1 and CDR2 sequences are GTSNPN and SVGIG (reference sequence). V was cut by 1 base and J by 2 bases, with 12 bases left in between. The CDR3 is made up of 14 amino acids. Time point denoted: after trial treatment. Treatment in this sample: LDRT plus nivolumab, ipilimumab, low-dose cyclophosphamide and aspirin (RACIN trial). This clonotype was detected many times. Alpha- and beta-chain coverage of first-strand cDNA came from TRAV- and TRBV-specific primers. With a constant-region primer and a V-primer adapter, TCRs were subjected to roughly 18 PCR cycles of amplification. MiXCR was run by TCRdb on the reads, yielding one entry per CDR3 protein. This repertoire shows roughly 100,000 distinct CDR3 sequences, under 25% found once; its top ten account for 4.1%.

The sequenced sample was PBMCs, obtained after low-dose radiotherapy plus immunotherapy. The chain carries TRBV30 and TRBJ2-7, with D perhaps TRBD1 or TRBD2 (5 bases each). This clonotype was sampled from a male donor with prostate cancer. CDR3 DNA sequence: TGTGCCTGGAGTGGAGGGGTGCAGACCTACGAGCAGTACTTC. Translating it yields CAWSGGVQTYEQYF.